The sequence of this TCR beta chain was determined in a study of T cell repertoires in cytomegalovirus infection (dated by TCRdb to the late 2010s). In terms of the full investigation: Donor HLA type was relevant to the analysis, because carriage of CMV infection together with the matching HLA type was indicated by public TCR beta signatures. Broader findings and caveats from the paper: The ex vivo response was dominated by HLA-C-restricted CMV-specific TCR beta clonotypes, which also provided the single most frequent clonotype in two of eight donors. Cumulative frequency of public TCR beta family members discriminated carriers of CMV infection plus the relevant HLA type in this cohort and an independent approximately 340-donor cohort.

CDR1 is given as SGHRS and CDR2 as YFSETQ, both from the germline V gene. V is shortened by 7 bases, J by 7 bases, and the region joining them spans 26 bases. The CDR3 starts with the cysteine, ends with the phenylalanine, and has 17 residues. Only the CDR3 DNA is retained, 51 bases long and in frame from the first base. This sample was sequenced with an Illumina HiSeq 1500. TCRdb trimmed public reads at Q25 via fastp, called clones via MiXCR and kept in-frame beta chains. Rows merge per CDR3 protein into single entries with the most common DNA and genes. The sample table holds approximately 630,000 distinct CDR3 sequences, of which roughly 24% were seen once. Clones ranked in the top ten supply approximately 8% of the sample. This clonotype was seen a few times. The clone's antigen remains unknown. No quality values exist for individual bases; no much larger clone is one base distant.

The chain is encoded by TRBV5-1 joined to TRBJ2-2, with the D gene too uncertain to name. This TCR was sampled from a human donor in good health (CMV status not recorded). Some clones in this sample may be carry-over from other donors' samples. Sequenced material: CD8+ T cells from PBMCs. The bases are TGCGCCAGCCGAAATTTACCGGGCTCCGCTGGGTTCGGGGAGCTGTTTTTT. This codes for CASRNLPGSAGFGELFF.